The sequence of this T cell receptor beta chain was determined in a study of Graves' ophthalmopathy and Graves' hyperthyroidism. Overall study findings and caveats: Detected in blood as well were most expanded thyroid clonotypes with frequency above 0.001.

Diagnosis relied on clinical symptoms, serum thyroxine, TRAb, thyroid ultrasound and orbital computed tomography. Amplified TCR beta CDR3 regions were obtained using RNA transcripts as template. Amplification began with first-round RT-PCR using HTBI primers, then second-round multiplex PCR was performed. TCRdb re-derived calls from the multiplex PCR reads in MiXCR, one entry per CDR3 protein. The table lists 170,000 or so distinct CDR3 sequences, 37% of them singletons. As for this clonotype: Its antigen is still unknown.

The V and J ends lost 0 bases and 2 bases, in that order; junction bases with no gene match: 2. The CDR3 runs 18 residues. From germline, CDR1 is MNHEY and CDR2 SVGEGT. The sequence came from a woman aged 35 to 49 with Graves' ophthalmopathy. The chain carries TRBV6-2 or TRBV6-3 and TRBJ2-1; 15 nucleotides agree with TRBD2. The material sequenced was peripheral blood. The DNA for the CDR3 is TGTGCCAGCAGTTACTCGAGGACTAGCGGGAGGGCCTACAATGAGCAGTTCTTC. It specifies CASSYSRTSGRAYNEQFF.